Below, 16 T cell receptor beta chains from the same sample are listed, as sequenced in a study of shared clonotypes between healthy human individuals. Assay: immunoSEQ multiplex PCR; the TCRdb copy retains only in-frame clones and omits some. The sample contains about 820,000 clones, almost 95% of which appear only once. It was CD45RO-negative cells, positively selected for CCR7, that made up naive CD8 cells, with terminally differentiated effector memory CD45RA+ cells excluded. The sequenced sample was naive CD8+ T cells sorted from blood. The source is a young man in good health.

This chain joins TRBV7-2 and TRBJ2-1, with TRBD2 matching over 13 bases. The CDR3 totals 15 residues. The J segment lost 15 bases and the V segment lost 5 bases, leaving 13 bases of the junction unmatched. Germline lookup yields CDR1 SGHTA and CDR2 FQGNSA. CDR3 in amino acids: CASSQGLAGRANTFF. CDR3 nucleotides: TGTGCCAGCAGCCAGGGACTAGCGGGAAGAGCGAATACGTTCTTC.

The chain joins TRBV5-5 to TRBJ1-4, with TRBD1 as a possible D gene (5 bases). Germline V gene data show CDR1 as SGHKS and CDR2 as YYEKEE (reference sequence). This CDR3 has 14 amino acids. Trimming pared 0 bases from V and 3 bases from J, leaving 6 bases between. The CDR3: CASSLAQANEKLFF. The CDR3 nucleotides read TGTGCCAGCAGCTTGGCACAGGCTAATGAAAAACTGTTTTTT.

This clone appeared once. A much larger clone sits a single nucleotide away, making a read error possible. The J gene is TRBJ2-5, the V gene TRBV27; D is unclear. Germline CDR1 and CDR2: MNHEY and SMNVEV (reference sequence). The CDR3 consists of 12 residues. V lost 8 bases and J 4 bases, leaving 11 bases between the germline ends. CDR3 nucleotide sequence: TGTGCCAGCGGCGGCTTGGGAGAGACCCAGTACTTC. Amino acid sequence: CASGGLGETQYF.

The chain couples TRBV14 to TRBJ2-2; 7 nucleotides align to TRBD1. The V segment lost 4 bases and the J segment 1 base; nucleotides outside the gene matches: 9. Germline CDR1 SGHDN, CDR2 FVKESK. This CDR3 region has 17 residues. The CDR3 is CASSRKNRGENTGELFF. The DNA of the CDR3 is TGTGCCAGCAGCCGTAAAAACAGGGGAGAGAACACCGGGGAGCTGTTTTTT.

The V and J genes are TRBV9 and TRBJ2-2; a weak D match, TRBD1 (5 bases). The germline V gene encodes CDR1 SGDLS and CDR2 YYNGEE. CDR3 length: 13 residues. Between the trimmed V and J ends, which lost 6 bases and 4 bases, there was a span of 10 bases. CDR3 sequence: CASMAGRTGELFF. The CDR3, as DNA: TGTGCCAGCATGGCAGGGCGCACCGGGGAGCTGTTTTTT.

V usage is TRBV4-3 and J usage is TRBJ1-1; TRBD1 aligns across 7 bases. V lost 0 bases and J lost 4; bases outside the gene matches: 14. Per the germline V gene, CDR1 is LGHNA and CDR2 is YSLEER. The CDR3 has 18 residues. CDR3 nucleotide sequence: TGCGCCAGCAGCCAAGAGTCCCGGGACAGCCGAGGAGTCACTGAAGCTTTCTTT. Its protein is CASSQESRDSRGVTEAFF.

CDR3 sequence: CASSFKAGGRLTYEQYF. The CDR3 DNA is TGTGCCAGCAGTTTTAAGGCAGGGGGTCGTTTGACCTACGAGCAGTACTTC. This rearrangement joins TRBV28 to TRBJ2-7; 7 bases agree with TRBD1. V shed 3 bases, J shed 2 bases, and the junction held 13 bases outside the gene matches. From germline, CDR1 is MDHEN and CDR2 SYDVKM. The CDR3 has 17 amino acids.

This clone was counted a single time. The V gene is TRBV7-9, the J gene TRBJ2-4; D perhaps matches TRBD1 (6 bases). This CDR3 comprises 14 residues. Trimming removed 6 bases at V and 5 bases at J, with 14 bases between. Per germline, CDR1 SEHNR and CDR2 FQNEAQ (reference sequence). CDR3 amino acids: CASSTQGLENIQYF. The CDR3 nucleotides are TGTGCCAGCAGTACACAGGGCCTCGAAAACATTCAGTACTTC.

J is TRBJ1-1 and V is TRBV7-6; D perhaps matches TRBD1 (6 bases). Germline assignment: CDR1 SGHVS and CDR2 FNYEAQ. V dropped 2 bases and J dropped 1 base, with 11 bases sitting between them. The CDR3 loop spans 15 amino acids. The CDR3 nucleotides read TGTGCCAGCAGCTTAAGGGGGATGGAGAACACTGAAGCTTTCTTT. This gives the protein CASSLRGMENTEAFF.

Here the CDR3 DNA reads TGCGCCAGCAGCTTGAGCTCGGGGGGCGACGGCTACACCTTC. Its translation is CASSLSSGGDGYTF. The chain joins TRBV5-1 to TRBJ1-2, with a tentative D call TRBD1 (6 bases). Trimming removed 1 base at V and 8 bases at J, with 15 bases between. CDR1 is SGHRS and CDR2 is YFSETQ in the germline V gene. This CDR3 is 14 amino acids long.

The chain employs TRBV7-2 and TRBJ2-3; D is perhaps TRBD1 (6 bases). The V end was cut by 5 bases, the J end by 0 bases, with 12 bases between. Germline V CDR1 and CDR2: SGHTA, FQGNSA. The CDR3 consists of 15 residues. The CDR3 region has the DNA TGTGCCAGCAGCGGAACAGGGTACAGCACAGATACGCAGTATTTT. Translated, it gives CASSGTGYSTDTQYF.

The chain has TRBV12-5 and TRBJ1-2; TRBD1 aligns across 7 bases. The germline gives CDR1 LGHNT, CDR2 FRNRAP. This CDR3 spans 15 amino acids. V dropped 1 base and J dropped 4; count of bases not matched to a gene: 6. This chain's CDR3 is CASGLARDRLYGYTF. The CDR3 DNA follows: TGTGCTAGTGGTTTGGCCCGGGACAGACTCTATGGCTACACCTTC.

The table lists this clone with a count of one. This chain uses TRBV4-3 with TRBJ2-7; 8 bases agree with TRBD1. With 4 bases clipped from V and 0 bases from J, the junction kept 5 bases outside the gene matches. This CDR3 region has 15 residues. Germline V gene data show CDR1 as LGHNA and CDR2 as YSLEER. CDR3 DNA sequence: TGCGCCAGCAGCCCATACAGGGGGAGCTCCTACGAGCAGTACTTC. Its translation is CASSPYRGSSYEQYF.

J is TRBJ2-1 and V is TRBV11-2; D may correspond to TRBD1 or TRBD2 (6 bases each). V was pared by 3 bases and J by 6 bases, with 15 bases between. The germline CDR1 and CDR2 sequences are SGHAT and FQNNGV. The CDR3 is 15 amino acids. The CDR3 DNA reads as TGTGCCAGCAGCTTCCTGGGGGGCCCGGGCAATGAGCAGTTCTTC. It specifies CASSFLGGPGNEQFF.

The rearrangement joins TRBV5-6 to TRBJ1-5; possible D gene TRBD1, 5 bases. The germline V gene has CDR1 SGHDT and CDR2 YYEEEE. The germline V and J ends were trimmed by 3 bases and 2 bases, with 9 bases remaining between them. This CDR3 spans 14 amino acids. The CDR3 loop is CASSYMTGNQPQHF. CDR3 nucleotides: TGTGCCAGCAGCTATATGACAGGCAATCAGCCCCAGCATTTT.

The V and J genes are TRBV7-9 and TRBJ1-4, with 9 bases aligning to TRBD1. This CDR3 is 16 amino acids long. Trimming at V came to 5 bases and at J to 5 bases, leaving 9 bases not matched to a gene. Germline V CDR1 and CDR2: SEHNR, FQNEAQ (reference sequence). This CDR3 is CASSEHRGLKNEKLFF. Here the CDR3 DNA reads TGTGCCAGCAGCGAACACAGGGGGCTGAAAAATGAAAAACTGTTTTTT.